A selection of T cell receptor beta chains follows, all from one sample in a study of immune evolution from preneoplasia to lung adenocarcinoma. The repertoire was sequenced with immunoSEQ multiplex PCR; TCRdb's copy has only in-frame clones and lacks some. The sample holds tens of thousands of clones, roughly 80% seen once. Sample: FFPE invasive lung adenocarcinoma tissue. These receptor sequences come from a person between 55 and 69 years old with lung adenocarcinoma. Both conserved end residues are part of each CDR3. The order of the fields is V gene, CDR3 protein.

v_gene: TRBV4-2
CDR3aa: CASSRQIGGTEAFF

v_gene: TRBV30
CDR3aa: CAWSTTSGSTDTQYF

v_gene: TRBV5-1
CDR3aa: CASSLGASFRDEQFF

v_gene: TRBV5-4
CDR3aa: CAAPQTGNTIYF

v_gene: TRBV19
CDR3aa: CASLGLAANTGELFF

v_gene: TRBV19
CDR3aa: CASSIGTRGTEAFF

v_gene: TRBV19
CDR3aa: CASSGWADTQYF

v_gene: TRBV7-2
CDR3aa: CASSGAGKNTGELFF

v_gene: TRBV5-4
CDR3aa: CASSLAEQGGYEQYF

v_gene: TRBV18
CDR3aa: CASSPSGGTARSNQPQHF

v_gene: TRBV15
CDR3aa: CATSSDTGANTIYF

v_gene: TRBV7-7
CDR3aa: CASSLVAAKSQETQYF

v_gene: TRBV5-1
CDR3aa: CASSPPQGEDYGYTF

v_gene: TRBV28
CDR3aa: CASSLPREAKNIQYF

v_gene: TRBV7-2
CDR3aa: CASSLEGGLGTEAFF

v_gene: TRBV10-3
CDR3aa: CAISESTVWEAFF

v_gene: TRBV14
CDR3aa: CASSQGMDYGYTF

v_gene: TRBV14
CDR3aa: CASSQTGGRGYGYTF

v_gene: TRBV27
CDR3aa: CASSSRTEAFF

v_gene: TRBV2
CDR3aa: CASSESRSYEQYF

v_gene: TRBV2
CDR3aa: CASSLQRGTDTQYF

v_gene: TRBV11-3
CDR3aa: CASSPSQDTDTQYF

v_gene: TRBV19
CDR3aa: CASRANYGYTF

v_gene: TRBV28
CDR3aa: CASSLLLAGALGELFF

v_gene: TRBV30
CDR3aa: CAWIGGTGGRVGTEAFF

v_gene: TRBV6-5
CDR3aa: CASNSGANVLTF

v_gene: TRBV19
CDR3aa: CASSIVSRERDGYTF

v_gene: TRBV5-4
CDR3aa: CASSPAGRGLYEQYF

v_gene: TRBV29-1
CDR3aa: CSVEGGVGTEAFF

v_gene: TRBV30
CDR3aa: CAWSPIAALRNTIYF

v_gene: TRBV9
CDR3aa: CASSGLAGNTGELFF

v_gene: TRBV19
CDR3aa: CASRRQGGSTGELFF

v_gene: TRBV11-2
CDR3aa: CASAVSSYNEQFF